This T cell receptor (beta chain) was captured by sequencing in a study of blood T cell repertoires in COVID-19. Generated by immunoSEQ multiplex PCR, the TCRdb table keeps only in-frame clones and is missing some. The sample consists of roughly 160,000 clones, roughly 84% of them appearing once. The specimen was peripheral blood. The sequence was collected from an older man with COVID-19, enrolled during active disease.

The CDR3 here is CAIRETGGAETQYF. Here the CDR3 DNA reads TGTGCCATCAGAGAGACAGGGGGCGCAGAGACCCAGTACTTC. The chain couples TRBV10-3 to TRBJ2-5; 10 nucleotides line up with TRBD1. CDR1 is ENHRY, CDR2 SYGVKD, per germline. V lost 6 bases, J lost 4 bases, and 5 bases stayed unmatched. The CDR3 totals 14 residues.